These 27 T cell receptor beta chains were sequenced from one sample in a study of early T cells in non-severe SARS-CoV-2 infection. In TCRdb, the 5' RACE reads were re-called with MiXCR into one record per CDR3 protein. The sample shows about 77,000 distinct CDR3 sequences, around 12% of them seen only once. The sequenced sample was whole blood, obtained at baseline. These receptors were obtained from an adult who was a healthcare worker with PCR-confirmed SARS-CoV-2 infection or an uninfected control (not recorded which). The donor label of this sample is uncertain.

This clonotype was observed a few times. The rearrangement links TRBV6-6 to TRBJ1-2; a possible D gene is TRBD1 (6 bases). Germline-derived CDR1 and CDR2 are MNHNY and SVGAGI (reference sequence). The V end lost 5 bases, the J end lost 4 bases, and 20 bases lay between the germline ends. The CDR3 has 16 amino acids. For the CDR3, the DNA is TGTGCCAGCAGTACACCGGGACACGAGCTCACCTATGGCTACACCTTC. Amino acids: CASSTPGHELTYGYTF.

This clonotype was detected ten times or more. The rearrangement uses TRBV20-1 and TRBJ1-1; possible D gene TRBD1, 6 bases. Germline lookup yields CDR1 DFQATT and CDR2 SNEGSKA (reference sequence). V lost 3 bases and J 5 bases, leaving 25 bases between the germline ends. The CDR3 has 17 amino acids. DNA of the CDR3: TGCAGTGCTAGTCGGTACCAAAAGACAACAGGGAGTACTGAAGCTTTCTTT. Its protein product is CSASRYQKTTGSTEAFF.

In this sample, this clonotype turned up a few times. The chain recombines TRBV7-2 with TRBJ1-3, with D hard to call. There are 16 residues in the CDR3. The V end was cut by 5 bases, the J end by 0 bases, with 14 bases between. Germline CDR1 SGHTA, CDR2 FQGNSA. The CDR3 bases are TGTGCCAGCAGCCTCCACCAGGCGAACTCTGGAAACACCATATATTTT. This sequence encodes CASSLHQANSGNTIYF.

This clonotype was recorded at least ten times. V is TRBV5-1 and J is TRBJ2-5; D gene ambiguous. Germline CDR1 and CDR2: SGHRS and YFSETQ. V lost 2 bases, J lost 3 bases, and 11 bases lay in between. The CDR3 is 14 amino acids. CDR3 DNA: TGCGCCAGCAGCTTAGAACGGCTGAAAGAGACCCAGTACTTC. This gives the protein CASSLERLKETQYF.

This chain links TRBV4-3 with TRBJ2-5; possibly TRBD1 for D (5 bases). V was pared by 2 bases and J by 2 bases, with 12 bases between. The CDR3 length is 15 residues. CDR1 is LGHNA, CDR2 YSLEER, per germline. CDR3 sequence reads: CASSQRQGPQETQYF. CDR3 in DNA: TGCGCCAGCAGCCAAAGGCAGGGCCCGCAAGAGACCCAGTACTTC.

V is TRBV7-6 and J is TRBJ2-5; D uncertain. Germline CDR1 SGHVS, CDR2 FNYEAQ. The CDR3 spans 14 residues. The V gene lost 2 bases and the J gene lost 2 bases, with 9 bases spanning the gap. The CDR3 loop is CASSLYAQQETQYF. In nucleotides, the CDR3 is TGTGCCAGCAGCTTATACGCGCAACAAGAGACCCAGTACTTC.

This clonotype was seen repeatedly, ten times or more. The V call is TRBV5-1, the J call TRBJ2-1, with a possible D match to TRBD2 (5 bases). In germline, CDR1 is SGHRS, CDR2 YFSETQ. The CDR3 contains 14 residues. The germline V and J ends were trimmed by 0 bases and 8 bases, with 12 bases remaining between them. CDR3 sequence reads: CASSLVAAVDEQFF. CDR3 sequence (DNA): TGCGCCAGCAGCTTGGTGGCAGCGGTTGATGAGCAGTTCTTC.

The sample holds a few counts of this clonotype. This rearrangement joins TRBV6-5 to TRBJ1-5; TRBD1 aligns across 8 bases. CDR3 size: 15 residues. Germline V CDR1 and CDR2: MNHEY, SVGAGI. The J segment lost 6 bases and the V segment lost 5 bases, leaving 9 bases of the junction unmatched. This CDR3 reads CASSTGQGLAQPQHF. DNA for the CDR3: TGTGCCAGCAGTACCGGACAGGGTTTAGCTCAGCCCCAGCATTTT.

This clonotype was observed at least ten times. The V call is TRBV27, the J call TRBJ2-5; the match to TRBD2 covers 12 bases. Germline V gene sequence: CDR1 MNHEY, CDR2 SMNVEV (reference sequence). This CDR3 has 18 amino acids. V dropped 3 bases and J dropped 2; count of bases not matched to a gene: 10. CDR3 in amino acids: CASSFPPGLAGGQETQYF. The CDR3 nucleotides read TGTGCCAGCAGTTTCCCCCCTGGGCTAGCGGGGGGGCAAGAGACCCAGTACTTC.

This clonotype showed up just a few times. The chain joins TRBV7-2 to TRBJ1-3; no firm D call. From germline, CDR1 is SGHTA and CDR2 FQGNSA. The CDR3 length is 13 residues. V dropped 1 base and J dropped 3 bases, with 4 bases sitting between them. CDR3 loop: CASSLVGGNTIYF. The CDR3 DNA follows: TGTGCCAGCAGCTTAGTGGGTGGAAACACCATATATTTT.

The gene calls are TRBV14 and TRBJ2-5; D gene unclear. The CDR3 sequence is 13 residues long. The V gene's germline CDR1 is SGHDN and CDR2 FVKESK. Trimming stripped 6 bases from V and 4 bases from J, with 12 bases between. Written as DNA, the CDR3 is TGTGCCAGCAGAACCCATACCGGAGAGACCCAGTACTTC. Its translation: CASRTHTGETQYF. Based on the CDR3 plus reference TRBV14 and TRBJ2-5, the full variable domain is EAGVTQFPSHSVIEKGQTVTLRCDPISGHDNLYWYRRVMGKEIKFLLHFVKESKQDESGMPNNRFLAERTGGTYSTLKVQPAELEDSGVYFCASRTHTGETQYFGPGTRLLVL.

This clonotype has only a few counts. This sequence joins TRBV12-5 and TRBJ2-7; 9 bases are a match to TRBD1. V trimming: 6 bases; J trimming: 3 bases; junction bases outside the gene matches: 15. The CDR3 contains 17 residues. Germline V gene data show CDR1 as LGHNT and CDR2 as FRNRAP. The CDR3 region is CASGLTPLGQGSYEQYF. CDR3 nucleotides: TGTGCTAGTGGACTTACCCCCTTGGGACAGGGAAGCTACGAGCAGTACTTC.

This clonotype was found a few times. This chain uses TRBV2 with TRBJ1-1; maybe TRBD1 (6 bases). Germline CDR1 and CDR2: SNHLY and FYNNEI. This CDR3 comprises 15 residues. V lost 4 bases to trimming and J lost 1 base, with 13 bases between them. As DNA, the CDR3 is TGTGCCAGCAGTGGATTGGGGGGGCAGAACACTGAAGCTTTCTTT. Its protein product is CASSGLGGQNTEAFF.

In this sample, this clonotype turned up a few times. This chain connects TRBV9 to TRBJ2-6; D unclear. The CDR3 consists of 16 residues. Between the trimmed V and J ends, which lost 2 bases and 0 bases, there was a span of 9 bases. Germline CDR1 SGDLS, CDR2 YYNGEE. The CDR3 here is CASSVRAPSGANVLTF. CDR3 nucleotides: TGTGCCAGCAGCGTGCGAGCCCCCTCTGGGGCCAACGTCCTGACTTTC. The full variable domain, its missing parts supplied by reference TRBV9 and TRBJ2-6, is DSGVTQTPKHLITATGQRVTLRCSPRSGDLSVYWYQQSLDQGLQFLIQYYNGEERAKGNILERFSAQQFPDLHSELNLSSLELGDSALYFCASSVRAPSGANVLTFGAGSRLTVL.

This clonotype came up a few times. The J gene is TRBJ1-1, the V gene TRBV5-1; 8 nucleotides line up with TRBD1. The CDR3 spans 13 residues. Germline trimming cut 2 bases from V and 8 bases from J; bases unmatched to any gene: 5. Germline V lookup: CDR1 SGHRS, CDR2 YFSETQ. In DNA form, the CDR3 reads TGCGCCAGCAGCTTTGGACAGGGCGTGGAAGCTTTCTTT. This encodes CASSFGQGVEAFF.

This clonotype has a count of ten or more. The gene calls are TRBV4-1 and TRBJ1-5; no clear D gene. Germline V gene sequence: CDR1 MGHRA, CDR2 YSYEKL. Trimming took 1 base from V and 1 from J, leaving 8 bases between them. This CDR3 spans 15 amino acids. The CDR3 sequence: CASSQAHLSNQPQHF. CDR3 nucleotide sequence: TGCGCCAGCAGCCAAGCGCATTTAAGCAATCAGCCCCAGCATTTT.

This chain uses TRBV7-3 with TRBJ2-2; 11 nucleotides align to TRBD1. V shed 4 bases and J 7 bases; nucleotides not matched to a gene: 11. The germline V gene encodes CDR1 SGHTA and CDR2 FQGTGA. This CDR3 is 17 amino acids long. CDR3 DNA sequence: TGTGCCAGCAGCTCGAGAGGGACAGGGGGTCTAGGCGGGGAGCTGTTTTTT. Amino acid sequence: CASSSRGTGGLGGELFF.

This clonotype has ten or more counts. The CDR3 region has the DNA TGTGCCAGCAGCTCTCGGACTAGTGTAGCAGATACGCAGTATTTT. Its protein is CASSSRTSVADTQYF. The V gene is TRBV4-2, the J gene TRBJ2-3, with 7 nucleotides matching TRBD2. Germline CDR1 and CDR2: LGHNA and YNFKEQ. The CDR3 loop spans 15 amino acids. The V and J ends lost 5 bases and 4 bases, in that order; junction bases with no gene match: 9.

At least ten counts were recorded for this clonotype. The chain is built from TRBV6-4 and TRBJ2-1; 9 nucleotides align to TRBD2. The CDR3 length is 16 residues. CDR1 and CDR2 from the germline V gene are MRHNA and SNTAGT. V gave up 6 bases and J gave up 3 bases; unmatched junction bases: 9. The CDR3 DNA reads TGTGCCAGCAGCCCCACAGCGGGAGGCCACTACAATGAGCAGTTCTTC. The encoded protein is CASSPTAGGHYNEQFF.

V usage is TRBV7-8 and J usage is TRBJ2-1; the match to TRBD1 covers 8 bases. The germline CDR1 and CDR2 sequences are SGHVS and FQNEAQ. The CDR3 is made up of 18 amino acids. With V trimmed by 5 bases and J by 0 bases, 12 bases remained unmatched. CDR3 loop: CASSPIPDRASSYNEQFF. The DNA for the CDR3 is TGTGCCAGCAGCCCCATACCGGACAGGGCGAGCTCCTACAATGAGCAGTTCTTC.

The chain recombines TRBV19 with TRBJ2-1; D not certain. Germline CDR1 and CDR2: LNHDA and SQIVND (reference sequence). The CDR3 is made up of 17 amino acids. V was pared by 1 base and J by 0 bases, with 13 bases between. CDR3 nucleotide sequence: TGTGCCAGTAGTATAGTATTATCACGTCTCTCCTACAATGAGCAGTTCTTC. As protein: CASSIVLSRLSYNEQFF.

The sample holds a few counts of this clonotype. This sequence joins TRBV20-1 and TRBJ2-7; 9 bases are a match to TRBD2. Germline values: CDR1 DFQATT, CDR2 SNEGSKA (reference sequence). Trimming at V came to 2 bases and at J to 2 bases, leaving 1 base not matched to a gene. The CDR3 is made up of 13 amino acids. CDR3 DNA: TGCAGTGCTAGAAAGCGGGAGGCCTACGAGCAGTACTTC. Its translation is CSARKREAYEQYF.

As to this clonotype: Germline is not matched at one junction end, which may reflect a read error. The chain links TRBV7-3 to TRBJ1-1; D uncertain. This CDR3 region has 14 residues. Germline loops: CDR1 SGHTA, CDR2 FQGTGA. CDR3 residues: CASSLMAQHTEAYF. The CDR3 nucleotides read TGTGCCAGCAGCTTAATGGCACAGCACACTGAAGCTTACTTT.

This clonotype was seen a handful of times. This chain joins TRBV11-2 and TRBJ2-1; 8 bases are a match to TRBD1. The CDR3 loop spans 19 amino acids. CDR1 is SGHAT and CDR2 is FQNNGV in the germline V gene. V lost 7 bases, J lost 6 bases, and 23 bases stayed unmatched. CDR3 region: CASTPLKRSVRGQPNEQFF. The DNA of the CDR3 is TGTGCCAGCACCCCACTAAAAAGGTCGGTCAGGGGGCAACCCAATGAGCAGTTCTTC.

The table lists this clonotype with many counts. This chain links TRBV5-1 with TRBJ2-1; D not certain. The CDR3 length is 13 residues. Per the germline V gene, CDR1 is SGHRS and CDR2 is YFSETQ. V was pared by 4 bases and J by 11 bases, with 16 bases between. This CDR3 reads CASSQNPSGQQFF. CDR3 coding DNA: TGCGCCAGCAGCCAAAACCCGTCCGGGCAGCAGTTCTTC.

This sequence joins TRBV7-8 and TRBJ1-1; D is uncertain. The V gene's germline CDR1 is SGHVS and CDR2 FQNEAQ. This CDR3 has 12 residues. The ends were cut back, 1 base at V and 6 bases at J, with 6 bases in the middle. As DNA, the CDR3 is TGTGCCAGCAGCTTAGGAATCTCTGAAGCTTTCTTT. This encodes CASSLGISEAFF.

Regarding this clonotype: One junction end does not reproduce the germline sequence, and a read error may be involved. The chain links TRBV12-3 or TRBV12-4 to TRBJ2-3, with D perhaps matching TRBD2 (6 bases). The CDR3 extends over 13 amino acids. In nucleotides, the CDR3 is TGTACCAGCAGAACGGGAGCCACAGATACGCAGTATTTT. Amino acid sequence: CTSRTGATDTQYF.